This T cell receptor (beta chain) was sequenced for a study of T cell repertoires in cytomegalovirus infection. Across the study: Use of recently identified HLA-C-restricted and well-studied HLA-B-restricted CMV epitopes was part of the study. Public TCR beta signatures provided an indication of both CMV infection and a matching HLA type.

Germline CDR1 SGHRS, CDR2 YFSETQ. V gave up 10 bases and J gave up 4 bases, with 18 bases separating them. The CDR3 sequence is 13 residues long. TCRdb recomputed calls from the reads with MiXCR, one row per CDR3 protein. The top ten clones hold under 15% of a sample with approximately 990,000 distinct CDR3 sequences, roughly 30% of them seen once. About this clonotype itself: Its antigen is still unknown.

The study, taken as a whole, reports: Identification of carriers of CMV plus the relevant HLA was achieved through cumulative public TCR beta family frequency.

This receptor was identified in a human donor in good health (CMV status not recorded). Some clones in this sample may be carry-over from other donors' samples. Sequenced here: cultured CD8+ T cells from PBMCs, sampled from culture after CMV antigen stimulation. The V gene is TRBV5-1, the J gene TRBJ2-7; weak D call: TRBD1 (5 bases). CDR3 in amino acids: CAGTPGRDYEQYF. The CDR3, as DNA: TGCGCCGGCACCCCTGGCAGGGATTACGAGCAGTACTTC.